This passage covers 15 T cell receptor beta chains from one sample sequenced in a study of cytomegalovirus exposure and HLA in healthy donors. Some clones are missing from TCRdb's copy, which holds only in-frame ones; the method was immunoSEQ multiplex PCR. The table includes about 120,000 clones, around 87% detected once. The source material was PBMCs. Receptors were obtained from a woman aged 18-35 years in good health and CMV-seropositive.

V usage is TRBV5-1 and J usage is TRBJ1-1; D might be TRBD1 (5 bases). Trimming took off 2 bases at V and 4 bases at J, with 12 bases between the two ends. The germline V gene encodes CDR1 SGHRS and CDR2 YFSETQ. The CDR3 covers 14 residues. The CDR3 loop is CASSLTGPPTEAFF. The CDR3 DNA sequence: TGCGCCAGCAGCTTAACAGGACCACCCACTGAAGCTTTCTTT.

V is TRBV15 and J is TRBJ1-5; D gene uncertain. Germline V lookup: CDR1 LNHNV, CDR2 YYDKDF (reference sequence). The V and J ends lost 3 bases and 0 bases respectively, with 15 bases between them. The CDR3 is 17 residues long. The CDR3 nucleotides are TGTGCCACCAGCAGTCTTTTTGAGGGCAATAGCAATCAGCCCCAGCATTTT. It codes for CATSSLFEGNSNQPQHF. Full variable domain (rest looked up from reference TRBV15 and TRBJ1-5): DAMVIQNPRYQVTQFGKPVTLSCSQTLNHNVMYWYQQKSSQAPKLLFHYYDKDFNNEADTPDNFQSRRPNTSFCFLDIRSPGLGDTAMYLCATSSLFEGNSNQPQHFGDGTRLSIL.

The V call is TRBV7-9, the J call TRBJ2-5; no firm D call. Germline CDR1 SEHNR, CDR2 FQNEAQ (reference sequence). With 0 bases removed from V and 5 bases from J, the gap between germline ends came to 4 bases. This CDR3 has 12 residues. This CDR3 reads CASSLAQETQYF. The CDR3 DNA reads TGTGCCAGCAGCTTAGCGCAGGAGACCCAGTACTTC.

The chain joins TRBV27 to TRBJ2-7; D is ambiguous. There are 14 residues in the CDR3. Germline assignment: CDR1 MNHEY and CDR2 SMNVEV (reference sequence). Deletions cut 0 bases from V and 3 bases from J, with 9 bases between. CDR3 region: CASSLSTMYYEQYF. CDR3 bases: TGTGCCAGCAGTTTATCGACAATGTACTACGAGCAGTACTTC.

The chain combines TRBV9 with TRBJ2-2, with 9 bases lining up with TRBD2. The V and J ends lost 3 bases and 5 bases, in that order; junction bases with no gene match: 8. The CDR3 loop spans 16 amino acids. Germline values: CDR1 SGDLS, CDR2 YYNGEE. CDR3 DNA: TGTGCCAGCAGCGGAGGTGCGGGGGGGCCGACCGGGGAGCTGTTTTTT. Protein: CASSGGAGGPTGELFF.

The rearrangement uses TRBV30 and TRBJ2-1, with a weak D call TRBD1 (6 bases). There are 12 residues in the CDR3. The V gene's germline CDR1 is GTSNPN and CDR2 SVGIG (reference sequence). V shed 5 bases and J shed 8 bases, with 13 bases lying between them. As DNA, the CDR3 is TGTGCCTGGGGGACAATGGTGGATGAGCAGTTCTTC. It specifies CAWGTMVDEQFF. Complete variable domain (other parts from reference TRBV30 and TRBJ2-1): SQTIHQWPATLVQPVGSPLSLECTVEGTSNPNLYWYRQAAGRGLQLLFYSVGIGQISSEVPQNLSASRPQDRQFILSSKKLLLSDSGFYLCAWGTMVDEQFFGPGTRLTVL.

This clone was detected once. V and J are TRBV7-3 and TRBJ2-2; D may be TRBD1 (5 bases). The germline V gene encodes CDR1 SGHTA and CDR2 FQGTGA. Trimming took 5 bases from V and 1 from J, leaving 11 bases between them. The CDR3 length is 15 residues. CDR3: CASSNLGQNTGELFF. CDR3 DNA sequence: TGTGCCAGCAGCAACTTAGGACAGAACACCGGGGAGCTGTTTTTT.

The rearrangement joins TRBV7-9 to TRBJ2-1; the match to TRBD2 covers 10 bases. This CDR3 contains 14 residues. V lost 3 bases to trimming and J lost 7 bases; unmatched junction nucleotides: 3. Looked up from germline, CDR1 is SEHNR and CDR2 is FQNEAQ (reference sequence). The CDR3 DNA follows: TGTGCCAGCAGCTTCGGACTAGCGGCGAATGAGCAGTTCTTC. It is translated as CASSFGLAANEQFF.

The chain couples TRBV6-1 to TRBJ1-2, with TRBD1 identical over 7 bases. Germline CDR1 reads MNHNS; CDR2 reads SASEGT. There are 13 residues in the CDR3. With V trimmed by 5 bases and J by 3 bases, 3 bases remained unmatched. The CDR3 DNA follows: TGTGCCAGCAGTAGGGACAGCGACTATGGCTACACCTTC. It is translated as CASSRDSDYGYTF.

This chain uses TRBV9 with TRBJ2-2; D gene unclear. There are 17 residues in the CDR3. CDR1 and CDR2 (germline): SGDLS, YYNGEE. V lost 0 bases, J lost 4 bases, and 16 bases lay in between. CDR3 in DNA: TGTGCCAGCAGCGTAGGATCAGGCCTCAGCCTCACCGGGGAGCTGTTTTTT. Its translation: CASSVGSGLSLTGELFF.

This chain joins TRBV15 and TRBJ2-5; D possibly corresponds to TRBD1 (6 bases). The V gene lost 0 bases and the J gene lost 4 bases, with 12 bases spanning the gap. Germline CDR1 is LNHNV and CDR2 is YYDKDF (reference sequence). The CDR3 runs 15 residues. The CDR3 DNA is TGTGCCACCAGCAGAGATAGGAGACAGGCAGAGACCCAGTACTTC. It translates to CATSRDRRQAETQYF. Together with reference TRBV15 and TRBJ2-5, the CDR3 gives the full variable domain: DAMVIQNPRYQVTQFGKPVTLSCSQTLNHNVMYWYQQKSSQAPKLLFHYYDKDFNNEADTPDNFQSRRPNTSFCFLDIRSPGLGDTAMYLCATSRDRRQAETQYFGPGTRLLVL.

This clone was seen just once. The chain couples TRBV5-1 to TRBJ2-1; 8 bases map to TRBD1. Germline V gene sequence: CDR1 SGHRS, CDR2 YFSETQ. V lost 3 bases, J lost 1 base, and 6 bases stayed unmatched. The length of the CDR3 is 16 residues. Written as DNA, the CDR3 is TGCGCCAGCAGCTGGCGGCGGACAGGGTCCTACAATGAGCAGTTCTTC. Translated, it gives CASSWRRTGSYNEQFF.

The chain has TRBV6-5 and TRBJ1-3; no clear D. The V gene's germline CDR1 is MNHEY and CDR2 SVGAGI. Deletions cut 6 bases from V and 0 bases from J, with 6 bases between. This CDR3 is built from 13 residues. CDR3 loop: CASSRVSGNTIYF. For the CDR3, the DNA is TGTGCCAGCAGCCGAGTCTCTGGAAACACCATATATTTT.

V and J are TRBV4-1 and TRBJ1-1; 12 bases map to TRBD1. The CDR3 covers 15 residues. With 3 bases clipped from V and 11 bases from J, the junction kept 10 bases outside the gene matches. From germline, CDR1 is MGHRA and CDR2 YSYEKL. CDR3 DNA sequence: TGCGCCAGCAGCCAGGCCGGGACAGGGGGCGGGCGTGCTTTCTTT. Protein product: CASSQAGTGGGRAFF.

In this sample, this clone turned up once. The V gene is TRBV11-2, the J gene TRBJ1-2; possible D gene TRBD1, 5 bases. Germline CDR1 and CDR2: SGHAT and FQNNGV. The CDR3 covers 16 residues. Deletions cut 5 bases from V and 2 bases from J, with 18 bases between. The CDR3 loop is CASSPFWGERNYGYTF. In DNA form, the CDR3 reads TGTGCCAGCAGCCCTTTCTGGGGGGAACGCAACTATGGCTACACCTTC.